A selection of T cell receptor beta chains follows, all from one sample in a study of T-cell memory formation after mild COVID-19. One entry per CDR3 protein, called by TCRdb with MiXCR from the 5' RACE reads. The repertoire has about 360,000 distinct CDR3 sequences, under 15% of them found once; the top ten carry around a fifth. Sequenced input: PBMCs or a T cell subset sorted from them (not recorded which). These receptors came from a man between 18 and 29 years old who had mild COVID-19 (a few samples of this study predate the infection). Cell type and time point are not known. CDR3s include the opening cysteine and the closing phenylalanine or tryptophan. A D gene is named only where the DNA matches it firmly. Some rows mark clone size as missing; the rest say once, few, many or name a class of expanded clone.

j_gene | d_gene | abundance | len | v_gene | CDR3nt | CDR3aa
TRBJ2-5 | NA | many | 11 | TRBV12-3/TRBV12-4 | TGTGCCAGCAGTTCTATCGGGACCCAGTACTTC | CASSSIGTQYF
TRBJ2-5 | NA | few | 13 | TRBV7-2 | TGTGCCAGCAGCGAAAAGGACGGGGAGACCCAGTACTTC | CASSEKDGETQYF
TRBJ2-2 | NA | NA | 14 | TRBV20-1 | TGCAGTGCTAGAGATCAGGGAACCACCGGGGAGCTGTTTTTT | CSARDQGTTGELFF
TRBJ2-7 | NA | many | 16 | TRBV20-1 | TGCAGTGCTAGGTATAACTTAGGGGGAGCGTCCTACGAGCAGTACTTC | CSARYNLGGASYEQYF
TRBJ2-2 | TRBD1 | many | 19 | TRBV27 | TGTGCCAGCAGTTTCCGTCGGACAGGAAGGGCAGGGAACACCGGGGAGCTGTTTTTT | CASSFRRTGRAGNTGELFF
TRBJ2-2 | NA | NA | 14 | TRBV5-6 | TGTGCCAGCAGCTTGGGCGTGACCACCGGGGAGCTGTTTTTT | CASSLGVTTGELFF
TRBJ2-5 | NA | few | 14 | TRBV11-2 | TGTGCCAGCAGCTTGATGTACGGCCAAGAGACCCAGTACTTC | CASSLMYGQETQYF
TRBJ2-6 | NA | NA | 15 | TRBV14 | TGTGCCAGCTCCAGAGGGGCGCCTGGGGCCAACGTCCTGACTTTC | CASSRGAPGANVLTF
TRBJ1-6 | NA | NA | 15 | TRBV9 | TGTGCCAGCAGCGTGGAAGGAGGGGGTAATTCACCCCTCCACTTT | CASSVEGGGNSPLHF
TRBJ1-6 | NA | few | 15 | TRBV7-2 | TGTGCCAGCAGCTTGATGGCCACGGGTCATTCACCCCTCCACTTT | CASSLMATGHSPLHF
TRBJ2-5 | NA | NA | 15 | TRBV6-2/TRBV6-3 | TGTGCCAGCATGCGGCTCAGGGACGGAGAAGAGACCCAGTACTTC | CASMRLRDGEETQYF
TRBJ1-2 | TRBD1 | NA | 15 | TRBV5-1 | TGCGCCAGCAGCTTGGCTACAGGGGGCCTCGGTGGCTACACCTTC | CASSLATGGLGGYTF
TRBJ2-1 | NA | NA | 15 | TRBV6-6 | TGTGCCAGCACCCCAACGGACGTTGAGCTTGATGAGCAGTTCTTC | CASTPTDVELDEQFF
TRBJ2-3 | NA | many | 16 | TRBV7-2 | TGTGCCAGCAGCTTAGCGCCGGGGGCCCCCACAGATACGCAGTATTTT | CASSLAPGAPTDTQYF
TRBJ2-3 | NA | few | 16 | TRBV12-3/TRBV12-4 | TGTGCCAGCAGTCCCCGGGGAGTGTCAGGCACAGATACGCAGTATTTT | CASSPRGVSGTDTQYF
TRBJ2-1 | NA | few | 15 | TRBV16 | TGTGCCAGCAGCCAATCTTGGAAAGGGAATAATGAGCAGTTCTTC | CASSQSWKGNNEQFF
TRBJ1-5 | NA | NA | 16 | TRBV19 | TGTGCCAGTAGTATAAGAAGGGCATCGGGTTTGGTAGCCCAGCATTTT | CASSIRRASGLVAQHF
TRBJ1-6 | NA | many | 12 | TRBV28 | TGTGCCAGCTCTAAGCTTAATTCACCCCTCCACTTT | CASSKLNSPLHF
TRBJ1-2 | NA | NA | 12 | TRBV29-1 | TGCAGCGTTGGGCGCGCGGGCTATGGCTACACCTTC | CSVGRAGYGYTF
TRBJ1-2 | NA | NA | 13 | TRBV9 | TGTGCCAGCAGCTTCCGTATTCGTTCTGGCTACACCTTC | CASSFRIRSGYTF
TRBJ2-3 | TRBD1 | once | 14 | TRBV6-5 | TGTGCCAGCAGAGCAGGGGGCTCTTTTGATACGCAGTATTTT | CASRAGGSFDTQYF
TRBJ1-3 | NA | few | 15 | TRBV19 | TGTGCCAGTAGCCGGGAAGCAAGATTCGGAAACACCATATATTTT | CASSREARFGNTIYF
TRBJ2-7 | NA | NA | 12 | TRBV29-1 | TGCAGCGTTGAAGACGGACGCTACGAGCAGTACTTC | CSVEDGRYEQYF
TRBJ2-7 | TRBD1 | NA | 15 | TRBV12-5 | TGTGCTAGTGGTTTGGCGGACAGGGGGTTCTACGAGCAGTACTTC | CASGLADRGFYEQYF
TRBJ2-5 | TRBD2 | NA | 15 | TRBV20-1 | TGCAGTGCTAGAGATCGGCTAGCGGGGCAAGAGACCCAGTACTTC | CSARDRLAGQETQYF
TRBJ2-5 | NA | NA | 15 | TRBV20-1 | TGCAGTGCTAGAAGGGGCTCAGGGGCACAAGAGACCCAGTACTTC | CSARRGSGAQETQYF
TRBJ2-2 | NA | many | 13 | TRBV4-2 | TGTGCCAGCAGCCAGAGTGGCAGCGGGGAGCTGTTTTTT | CASSQSGSGELFF
TRBJ1-1 | NA | NA | 15 | TRBV10-1 | TGCGCCAGCAGTGAGTATGGGAAAGGGAACACTGAAGCTTTCTTT | CASSEYGKGNTEAFF